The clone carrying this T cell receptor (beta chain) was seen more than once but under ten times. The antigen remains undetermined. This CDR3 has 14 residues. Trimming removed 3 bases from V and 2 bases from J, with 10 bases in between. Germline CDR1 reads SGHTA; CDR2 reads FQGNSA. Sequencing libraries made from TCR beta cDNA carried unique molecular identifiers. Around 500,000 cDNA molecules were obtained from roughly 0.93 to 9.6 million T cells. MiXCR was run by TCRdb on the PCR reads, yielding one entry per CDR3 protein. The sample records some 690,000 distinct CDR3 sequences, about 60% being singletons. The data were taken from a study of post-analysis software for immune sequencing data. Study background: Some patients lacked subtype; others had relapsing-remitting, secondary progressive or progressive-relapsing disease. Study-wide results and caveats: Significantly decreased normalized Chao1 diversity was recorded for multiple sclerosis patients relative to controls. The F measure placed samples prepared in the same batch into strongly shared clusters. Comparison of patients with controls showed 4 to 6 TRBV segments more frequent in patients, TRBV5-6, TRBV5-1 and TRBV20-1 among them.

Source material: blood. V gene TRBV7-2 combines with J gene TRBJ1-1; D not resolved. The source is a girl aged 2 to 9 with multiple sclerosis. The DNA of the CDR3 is TGTGCCAGCAGCTTGCAGGAGGGTAACACTGAAGCTTTCTTT. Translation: CASSLQEGNTEAFF.